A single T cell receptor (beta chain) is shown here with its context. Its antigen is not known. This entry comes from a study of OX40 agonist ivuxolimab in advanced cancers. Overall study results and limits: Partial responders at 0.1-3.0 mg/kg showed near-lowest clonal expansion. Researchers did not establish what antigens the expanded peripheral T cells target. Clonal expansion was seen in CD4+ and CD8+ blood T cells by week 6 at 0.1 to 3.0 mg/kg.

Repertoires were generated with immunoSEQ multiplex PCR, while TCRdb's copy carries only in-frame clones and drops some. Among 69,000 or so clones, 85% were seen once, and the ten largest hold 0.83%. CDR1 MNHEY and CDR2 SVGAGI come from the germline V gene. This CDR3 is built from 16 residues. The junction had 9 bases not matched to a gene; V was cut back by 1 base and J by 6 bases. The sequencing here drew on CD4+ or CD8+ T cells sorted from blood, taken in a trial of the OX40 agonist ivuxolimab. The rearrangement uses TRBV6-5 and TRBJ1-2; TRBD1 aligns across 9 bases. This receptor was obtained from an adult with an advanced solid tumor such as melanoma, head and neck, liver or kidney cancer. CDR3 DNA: TGTGCCAGCAGTTACTATCTCGAGGGGACAGGGAATGGCTACACCTTC. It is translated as CASSYYLEGTGNGYTF.